This T cell receptor (beta chain) was sequenced during a study of blood T cell repertoires in COVID-19. V lost 1 base and J lost 4; bases outside the gene matches: 3. The CDR3 consists of 14 residues. From germline, CDR1 is MRHNA and CDR2 SNTAGT. Method: immunoSEQ multiplex PCR; TCRdb's copy keeps in-frame clones and lacks some. The sample consists of fewer than 150,000 clones, roughly nine tenths of them appearing once. The TCR originated in a human donor in a cohort sampled during active COVID-19. The gene calls are TRBV6-4 and TRBJ1-2; 7 bases are shared with TRBD1. Sequences were obtained from peripheral blood. The CDR3: CASSDYAGGYGYTF. The CDR3 region has the DNA TGTGCCAGCAGTGACTACGCAGGGGGCTATGGCTACACCTTC.